This T cell receptor (beta chain) was identified in a study of cytomegalovirus exposure and HLA in healthy donors. On this clone: Its antigen is unidentified.

Donors were ostensibly healthy at sampling, although undocumented immune exposures were probable. PCR involved 60 Vbeta and 13 Jbeta primers. The data were produced by immunoSEQ multiplex PCR, yet TCRdb's version contains in-frame clones alone and is incomplete. The table records about 180,000 clones, just under 80% of them present only once. Study-wide results and limits: The study had only CMV serostatus as immune exposure information. Accurate prediction of HLA-A and HLA-B alleles (for most subjects) was reportedly achieved from TCR beta sequences.

The CDR3 totals 13 residues. The germline V gene has CDR1 MNHEY and CDR2 SMNVEV (reference sequence). V lost 3 bases and J lost 10, with 10 bases in between. The TCR comes from a woman aged 45-65 years in good health and CMV-seropositive. The sample comprised PBMCs. The gene calls are TRBV27 and TRBJ1-6; D unclear. The CDR3 loop is CASSFGGSSPLHF. The CDR3 nucleotides are TGTGCCAGCAGTTTCGGCGGGAGCTCACCCCTCCACTTT.